The 22 T cell receptor beta chains in this list originate from one sample, sequenced in a study of early T cells in non-severe SARS-CoV-2 infection. TCRdb recomputed calls from the 5' RACE reads with MiXCR, one row per CDR3 protein. The data show about 52,000 distinct CDR3 sequences, 8% to 13% seen once. Sequencing was carried out using whole blood. The receptors stem from an adult who was a healthcare worker with PCR-confirmed SARS-CoV-2 infection or an uninfected control (not recorded which).

This clonotype was observed a handful of times. The chain combines TRBV6-2 or TRBV6-3 with TRBJ1-1; D perhaps matches TRBD1 (6 bases). The CDR3 totals 13 residues. Trimming removed 5 bases from V and 4 bases from J, with 11 bases in between. Germline V gene lookup returns CDR1 MNHEY and CDR2 SVGEGT. CDR3 bases: TGTGCCAGCAGTCACAGGGCTTTCACTGAAGCTTTCTTT. Its translation is CASSHRAFTEAFF.

The V call is TRBV5-1, the J call TRBJ2-1; weak D call: TRBD2 (6 bases). The CDR3 sequence is 14 residues long. V was pared by 0 bases and J by 9 bases, with 13 bases between. Germline CDR1 is SGHRS and CDR2 is YFSETQ. CDR3 in DNA: TGCGCCAGCAGCTTGGTGACTAGTGGCATTGAGCAGTTCTTC. Translated: CASSLVTSGIEQFF.

This clonotype was counted many times. This rearrangement joins TRBV20-1 to TRBJ1-2; 7 nucleotides match TRBD1. V shed 6 bases, J shed 6 bases, and the junction held 7 bases outside the gene matches. The germline CDR1 and CDR2 sequences are DFQATT and SNEGSKA (reference sequence). The CDR3 consists of 12 residues. As DNA, the CDR3 is TGCAGTGCCAAGGAGGGGGCGGATGGCTACACCTTC. It encodes CSAKEGADGYTF.

This clonotype was picked up a small number of times. This rearrangement joins TRBV24-1 to TRBJ2-3; 7 nucleotides agree with TRBD1. Looked up from germline, CDR1 is KGHDR and CDR2 is SFDVKD. J gave up 4 bases and V 2 bases, and 2 bases lay outside the gene matches. The CDR3 spans 14 residues. This CDR3 is CATSDYRGPDTQYF. In nucleotides, the CDR3 is TGTGCCACCAGTGATTACAGGGGACCAGATACGCAGTATTTT.

A few counts support this clonotype. The rearrangement links TRBV2 to TRBJ1-4; D is possibly TRBD1 (6 bases). V lost 10 bases to trimming and J lost 2 bases, with 14 bases between them. This CDR3 has 14 residues. Germline assignment: CDR1 SNHLY and CDR2 FYNNEI. The CDR3 reads CATSDSLTNEKLFF. For the CDR3, the DNA is TGTGCCACCTCGGACAGCCTGACTAATGAAAAACTGTTTTTT.

The chain recombines TRBV9 with TRBJ1-2; perhaps TRBD1 as D (6 bases). V was cut by 4 bases and J by 5 bases, with 15 bases left in between. The CDR3 has 14 amino acids. Germline CDR1 is SGDLS and CDR2 is YYNGEE. DNA for the CDR3: TGTGCCAGCAGCCGGGGGGACACGGATTATGGCTACACCTTC. Residues: CASSRGDTDYGYTF. The full variable domain, with the rest looked up from reference TRBV9 and TRBJ1-2, is DSGVTQTPKHLITATGQRVTLRCSPRSGDLSVYWYQQSLDQGLQFLIQYYNGEERAKGNILERFSAQQFPDLHSELNLSSLELGDSALYFCASSRGDTDYGYTFGSGTRLTVV.

This clonotype has a count of ten or more. This chain links TRBV5-4 with TRBJ1-5; D possibly corresponds to TRBD1 (5 bases). The V end was cut by 4 bases, the J end by 11 bases, with 13 bases between. Germline-derived CDR1 and CDR2 are SGHNT and YYREEE (reference sequence). The CDR3 extends over 12 amino acids. DNA of the CDR3: TGTGCCAGCAGCAGGGACTTCCAAGCCCAGCATTTT. It specifies CASSRDFQAQHF.

Many counts were recorded for this clonotype. V is TRBV29-1 and J is TRBJ1-2; D is possibly TRBD1 (6 bases). The CDR3 sequence is 15 residues long. The germline CDR1 and CDR2 sequences are SQVTM and ANQGSEA. Between the trimmed V and J ends, which lost 0 bases and 4 bases, there was a span of 15 bases. For the CDR3, the DNA is TGCAGCGTTGAAGATAGGGGGAAAGGAGTCTATGGCTACACCTTC. Translated, it gives CSVEDRGKGVYGYTF.

This clonotype was found many times. J is TRBJ1-3 and V is TRBV7-9, with D unclear. This CDR3 contains 12 residues. Germline V CDR1 and CDR2: SEHNR, FQNEAQ (reference sequence). Trimming removed 1 base from V and 4 bases from J, with 2 bases in between. CDR3 sequence (DNA): TGTGCCAGCAGCTTAGAAGGAAACACCATATATTTT. As protein: CASSLEGNTIYF.

The chain recombines TRBV29-1 with TRBJ2-1; possibly TRBD1 for D (6 bases). CDR3 size: 10 residues. Looked up from germline, CDR1 is SQVTM and CDR2 is ANQGSEA. The V gene lost 7 bases and the J gene lost 12 bases, with 13 bases spanning the gap. CDR3 region: CSAVAGAQFF. DNA of the CDR3: TGCAGCGCAGTAGCAGGGGCGCAGTTCTTC.

The rearrangement links TRBV28 to TRBJ2-7, with TRBD2 identical over 11 bases. Trimming removed 5 bases from V and 2 bases from J; junction bases left unmatched: 8. The CDR3 runs to 16 residues. The germline V gene has CDR1 MDHEN and CDR2 SYDVKM. CDR3 region: CASSLPGLADPYEQYF. The CDR3 DNA reads as TGTGCCAGCAGTCTACCGGGACTAGCGGACCCCTACGAGCAGTACTTC. Full variable domain (outside the CDR3, taken from reference TRBV28 and TRBJ2-7): DVKVTQSSRYLVKRTGEKVFLECVQDMDHENMFWYRQDPGLGLRLIYFSYDVKMKEKGDIPEGYSVSREKKERFSLILESASTNQTSMYLCASSLPGLADPYEQYFGPGTRLTVT.

This sequence joins TRBV4-3 and TRBJ2-2, with D possibly matching TRBD2 (7 bases). Germline CDR1 and CDR2: LGHNA and YSLEER. The CDR3 is made up of 15 amino acids. Between the trimmed V and J ends, which lost 0 bases and 7 bases, there was a span of 12 bases. CDR3 bases: TGCGCCAGCAGCCAAGACCGGGGGGCCGGCGGGGAGCTGTTTTTT. Translating gives CASSQDRGAGGELFF.

This clonotype has just a few counts. The chain is built from TRBV14 and TRBJ1-2; D remains ambiguous. V was clipped by 5 bases and J by 1 base, with 5 bases between them. This CDR3 has 12 residues. Germline lookup yields CDR1 SGHDN and CDR2 FVKESK. CDR3 bases: TGTGCCAGCAGCTGGGATAACTATGGCTACACCTTC. Residues: CASSWDNYGYTF.

There are many counts of this clonotype. This sequence joins TRBV18 and TRBJ2-1, with 7 nucleotides matching TRBD2. After removal of 2 bases from V and 10 bases from J, the junction contained 11 bases not matched to a gene. Germline loops: CDR1 KGHSH, CDR2 LQKENI. The CDR3 runs to 15 residues. The CDR3, as DNA: TGTGCCAGCTCACCAAGAGCGGGATCAGTTTGGGAGCAGTTCTTC. Protein product: CASSPRAGSVWEQFF.

Sample share makes this clonotype medium-sized. The rearrangement links TRBV7-6 to TRBJ1-1; D remains ambiguous. V lost 5 bases, J lost 2 bases, and 18 bases lay in between. CDR3 length: 16 amino acids. Germline V lookup: CDR1 SGHVS, CDR2 FNYEAQ. CDR3 nucleotide sequence: TGTGCCAGCAGCACGGGCCAAGGAGGGCTAAACACTGAAGCTTTCTTT. Translation: CASSTGQGGLNTEAFF.

This clonotype has ten or more counts. V gene TRBV19 combines with J gene TRBJ1-5; TRBD1 aligns across 9 bases. With V trimmed by 10 bases and J by 4 bases, 8 bases remained unmatched. The germline CDR1 and CDR2 sequences are LNHDA and SQIVND (reference sequence). The length of the CDR3 is 14 residues. CDR3 sequence (DNA): TGTGCCACCGCAGACAGGGGGGGAAATCAGCCCCAGCATTTT. It encodes CATADRGGNQPQHF.

In this sample, this clonotype turned up a few times. At one end the junction does not follow the germline gene, possibly because of a read error. The chain combines TRBV19 with TRBJ2-6; TRBD1 agrees at 9 bases. The CDR3 runs to 20 residues. CDR1 is LNHDA and CDR2 is SQIVND in the germline V gene (reference sequence). The CDR3 sequence is CASSIRGQGLTFSGANVLTF. Here the CDR3 DNA reads TGTGCCAGTAGTATCAGGGGACAGGGCTTGACCTTCTCTGGGGCCAACGTCCTGACTTTT.

This clonotype was found many times. V gene TRBV5-4 combines with J gene TRBJ2-2; D may be TRBD2 (6 bases). V lost 0 bases to trimming and J lost 5 bases, with 11 bases between them. This CDR3 region has 15 residues. Germline loops: CDR1 SGHNT, CDR2 YYREEE (reference sequence). The CDR3 sequence is CASSLGPTRTGELFF. The DNA for the CDR3 is TGTGCCAGCAGCTTGGGGCCGACTAGGACCGGGGAGCTGTTTTTT.

At least ten counts were recorded for this clonotype. The genes are TRBV3-1 and TRBJ2-5; D gene uncertain. CDR1 and CDR2 (germline): LGHDT, YNNKEL (reference sequence). The CDR3 length is 15 residues. V was pared by 1 base and J by 5 bases, with 14 bases between. The CDR3 region has the DNA TGTGCCAGCAGCCAAGGCGACATTCCACGGGAGACCCAGTACTTC. It codes for CASSQGDIPRETQYF.

This clonotype was seen many times. This chain links TRBV7-8 with TRBJ1-4; a weak D match, TRBD1 (5 bases). The CDR3 has 16 residues. V was clipped by 5 bases and J by 1 base, with 14 bases between them. The germline V gene encodes CDR1 SGHVS and CDR2 FQNEAQ. CDR3 nucleotides: TGTGCCAGCAGCATACTCCCGGGGGTAACTAATGAAAAACTGTTTTTT. It codes for CASSILPGVTNEKLFF. The whole variable domain, remainder taken from reference TRBV7-8 and TRBJ1-4, is GAGVSQSPRYKVAKRGQDVALRCDPISGHVSLFWYQQALGQGPEFLTYFQNEAQLDKSGLPSDRFFAERPEGSVSTLKIQRTQQEDSAVYLCASSILPGVTNEKLFFGSGTQLSVL.

With respect to this clonotype: A much larger clone lies one base from this, so it may be a read error. The J gene is TRBJ2-6, the V gene TRBV11-2, with TRBD2 as a possible D gene (5 bases). The V end lost 4 bases, the J end lost 11 bases, and 18 bases lay between the germline ends. The V gene's germline CDR1 is SGHAT and CDR2 FQNNGV. This CDR3 is built from 15 residues. CDR3 sequence: CASSSLAPPGDVLTF. In DNA, the CDR3 is TGTGCCAGCAGCTCCTTGGCTCCACCCGGGGACGTCCTGACTTTC.

Turning to this clonotype: Possible read error: a much larger clone is one base away. The chain carries TRBV10-3 and TRBJ1-1; D is perhaps TRBD1 (5 bases). With 6 bases removed from V and 4 bases from J, the gap between germline ends came to 18 bases. This CDR3 has 15 amino acids. Germline V gives CDR1 ENHRY, CDR2 SYGVKD. CDR3 bases: TGTGCCATCAGAGCCAAAGGGACGGAAACCACTGAAGCTTTCTTT. This sequence encodes CAIRAKGTETTEAFF.